This section outlines one TCR beta chain sequence together with its context. This entry belongs to a study of shared T cell receptors in the human thymus. Libraries were prepared by immunoSEQ multiplex PCR; TCRdb keeps only in-frame clonotypes and omits some of them. The repertoire holds some 640,000 clones, with about 87% as singletons. These data were also filed under a second study, of human thymus T cells.

The origin of this receptor is a boy under three years old with a congenital heart defect. The sequencing input was thymocytes.

The chain's CDR3 is CASSQDPGFSAGNTIYF. The CDR3 DNA is TGCGCCAGCAGCCAAGATCCAGGCTTTTCAGCTGGAAACACCATATATTTT. V gene TRBV4-3 combines with J gene TRBJ1-3; D unresolved. Germline V gives CDR1 LGHNA, CDR2 YSLEER. The V end lost 0 bases, the J end lost 2 bases, and 14 bases lay between the germline ends. This CDR3 is built from 17 residues.